The 31 T cell receptor beta chains presented below share a single source sample, sequenced in a study of PD-1 blockade in classical Hodgkin lymphoma. TCRdb's table, derived via immunoSEQ multiplex PCR, lists solely in-frame clones and lacks some. The sample lists about 28,000 clones; around 90% were seen once. Every patient was affected by relapse after autologous stem cell transplantation, while exposure to brentuximab vedotin was not uniform. Isolation of CD8+ T cells from thawed PBMCs used magnetic negative selection. The specimen was CD8+ T cells from blood, collected at baseline. These receptors came from a human donor with classical Hodgkin lymphoma.

J is TRBJ2-2 and V is TRBV6-4, with D tentatively TRBD2 (5 bases). Trimming stripped 8 bases from V and 5 bases from J, with 12 bases between. The germline V gene encodes CDR1 MRHNA and CDR2 SNTAGT. The CDR3 spans 13 residues. The CDR3 DNA reads as TGTGCCAGCTCTAGGTCGGGGACCGGGGAGCTGTTTTTT. It is translated as CASSRSGTGELFF.

The CDR3 DNA sequence: TGTGCCAGCAGCTACGGGACAGGGGGCCAAGAGACCCAGTACTTC. Protein product: CASSYGTGGQETQYF. The J gene is TRBJ2-5, the V gene TRBV28; 11 nucleotides line up with TRBD1. Germline V gives CDR1 MDHEN, CDR2 SYDVKM. The CDR3 runs 15 residues. J was trimmed by 1 base and V by 6 bases; bases with no gene match: 4.

The rearrangement joins TRBV7-9 to TRBJ2-7; D call uncertain. Germline lookup yields CDR1 SEHNR and CDR2 FQNEAQ (reference sequence). V lost 3 bases and J 6 bases, leaving 12 bases between the germline ends. The CDR3 has 13 amino acids. CDR3 coding DNA: TGTGCCAGCAGCTTCACCACTCCGGGCGAGCAGTACTTC. Its protein product is CASSFTTPGEQYF.

The chain couples TRBV27 to TRBJ1-2; 12 bases map to TRBD1. The CDR3 is 15 residues long. Trimming at V came to 5 bases and at J to 4 bases, leaving 5 bases not matched to a gene. CDR1 is MNHEY and CDR2 is SMNVEV in the germline V gene (reference sequence). The CDR3 loop reads CASSPGTGGFYGYTF. CDR3 coding DNA: TGTGCCAGCAGTCCGGGGACAGGGGGCTTCTATGGCTACACCTTC.

This clone appeared a single time. CDR3 loop: CASSQDYEQYF. CDR3 sequence (DNA): TGCGCCAGCAGCCAAGACTACGAGCAGTACTTC. The rearrangement joins TRBV4-1 to TRBJ2-7; no firm D call. The germline V gene encodes CDR1 MGHRA and CDR2 YSYEKL. This CDR3 spans 11 amino acids. V was trimmed by 0 bases and J by 3 bases, leaving 0 bases between them.

This CDR3 is CASSEDPRTRQETQYF. Written as DNA, the CDR3 is TGTGCCAGCAGTGAAGACCCCCGGACACGACAAGAGACCCAGTACTTC. The V and J genes are TRBV6-1 and TRBJ2-5; D is perhaps TRBD1 (5 bases). The CDR3 is 16 amino acids. V lost 1 base and J 2 bases, leaving 14 bases between the germline ends. Per the germline V gene, CDR1 is MNHNS and CDR2 is SASEGT.

The chain has TRBV9 and TRBJ2-1; 7 nucleotides line up with TRBD2. Trimming at V came to 2 bases and at J to 8 bases, leaving 7 bases not matched to a gene. The germline V gene has CDR1 SGDLS and CDR2 YYNGEE. This CDR3 contains 14 residues. As DNA, the CDR3 is TGTGCCAGCAGCGTTACTCGGGGGGAGCATGAGCAGTTCTTC. This codes for CASSVTRGEHEQFF.

The chain has TRBV7-9 and TRBJ2-7; D possibly corresponds to TRBD2 (5 bases). V was trimmed by 2 bases and J by 2 bases, leaving 10 bases between them. From germline, CDR1 is SEHNR and CDR2 FQNEAQ (reference sequence). CDR3 size: 14 residues. CDR3 sequence (DNA): TGTGCCAGCAGCTTACCGGGGTACACCTACGAGCAGTACTTC. This encodes CASSLPGYTYEQYF.

The V and J genes are TRBV4-1 and TRBJ2-2, with D perhaps TRBD2 (6 bases). The CDR3 covers 15 residues. V was clipped by 0 bases and J by 4 bases, with 9 bases between them. Germline V gene lookup returns CDR1 MGHRA and CDR2 YSYEKL. DNA of the CDR3: TGCGCCAGCAGCCAAGACCGGGACTCCACCGGGGAGCTGTTTTTT. As protein: CASSQDRDSTGELFF.

This chain uses TRBV4-1 with TRBJ2-3, with 8 nucleotides matching TRBD2. The V gene end was trimmed by 1 base and the J gene end by 6 bases; junction bases not matched to a gene: 12. The CDR3 is made up of 17 amino acids. CDR1 and CDR2 from the germline V gene are MGHRA and YSYEKL. CDR3 sequence reads: CASSQVSSGALMDTQYF. In DNA, the CDR3 is TGCGCCAGCAGCCAAGTTAGTAGCGGGGCTCTTATGGATACGCAGTATTTT.

The chain uses TRBV15 and TRBJ2-7, with D maybe TRBD1 (5 bases). Germline CDR1 is LNHNV and CDR2 is YYDKDF (reference sequence). This CDR3 has 13 residues. V was pared by 10 bases and J by 0 bases, with 13 bases between. CDR3 nucleotides: TGTGCCAGTGGAACAGACAGCTCCTACGAGCAGTACTTC. It translates to CASGTDSSYEQYF.

The chain employs TRBV27 and TRBJ2-7, with D perhaps assigned TRBD1 or TRBD2 (5 bases each). CDR3 length: 14 amino acids. V lost 1 base and J 4 bases, leaving 11 bases between the germline ends. Germline assignment: CDR1 MNHEY and CDR2 SMNVEV (reference sequence). The CDR3 here is CASSLWGTAYEQYF. CDR3 sequence (DNA): TGTGCCAGCAGTTTATGGGGGACGGCTTACGAGCAGTACTTC.

The chain links TRBV30 to TRBJ2-5; a weak D match, TRBD1 (6 bases). Trimming stripped 0 bases from V and 0 bases from J, with 14 bases between. The CDR3 has 16 amino acids. From germline, CDR1 is GTSNPN and CDR2 SVGIG (reference sequence). The CDR3 region is CAWSVVGTQYQETQYF. The DNA of the CDR3 is TGTGCCTGGAGTGTAGTGGGGACACAGTACCAAGAGACCCAGTACTTC.

The genes are TRBV27 and TRBJ2-1; no reliable D call. Germline CDR1 reads MNHEY; CDR2 reads SMNVEV (reference sequence). The CDR3 is 13 residues long. Trimming shortened V by 6 bases and J by 9 bases, and 15 bases separated the two germline ends. The CDR3 nucleotides read TGTGCCAGCAGCCGGAGCCCCGAAGGTGAGCAGTTCTTC. Its protein product is CASSRSPEGEQFF.

This rearrangement joins TRBV28 to TRBJ1-1, with TRBD1 matching 9 bases. Unmatched junction bases numbered 11, after V lost 4 bases and J lost 5 bases. The CDR3 extends over 16 amino acids. Germline CDR1 reads MDHEN; CDR2 reads SYDVKM. CDR3 region: CASSSVWDREGTEAFF. Written as DNA, the CDR3 is TGTGCCAGCAGTTCGGTTTGGGACAGGGAAGGAACTGAAGCTTTCTTT.

This rearrangement joins TRBV28 to TRBJ1-1; weak D call: TRBD1 (5 bases). The germline CDR1 and CDR2 sequences are MDHEN and SYDVKM. The ends were cut back, 6 bases at V and 9 bases at J, with 17 bases in the middle. The CDR3 consists of 13 residues. The CDR3 here is CASSHLRGEKAFF. The CDR3 nucleotides are TGTGCCAGCAGCCACCTCCGAGGGGAAAAAGCTTTCTTT.

V usage is TRBV7-9 and J usage is TRBJ2-7; 8 bases are shared with TRBD2. The CDR3 has 16 amino acids. From germline, CDR1 is SEHNR and CDR2 FQNEAQ (reference sequence). V lost 5 bases and J lost 5; bases outside the gene matches: 14. CDR3 in amino acids: CASSPRGGIAPNEQYF. In DNA, the CDR3 is TGTGCCAGCAGCCCCCGGGGGGGAATAGCGCCCAACGAGCAGTACTTC.

The V call is TRBV7-8, the J call TRBJ2-7, with D maybe TRBD1 (6 bases). In germline, CDR1 is SGHVS, CDR2 FQNEAQ. V was trimmed by 5 bases and J by 2 bases, leaving 16 bases between them. The CDR3 runs 15 residues. CDR3 loop: CASSAQLGATYEQYF. The CDR3 region has the DNA TGTGCCAGCAGCGCCCAGCTGGGGGCAACCTACGAGCAGTACTTC. Looking up the rest from reference TRBV7-8 and TRBJ2-7 gives the full variable domain: GAGVSQSPRYKVAKRGQDVALRCDPISGHVSLFWYQQALGQGPEFLTYFQNEAQLDKSGLPSDRFFAERPEGSVSTLKIQRTQQEDSAVYLCASSAQLGATYEQYFGPGTRLTVT.

This chain uses TRBV7-2 with TRBJ2-3; 12 nucleotides line up with TRBD2. The CDR3 length is 15 residues. From germline, CDR1 is SGHTA and CDR2 FQGNSA. J gave up 5 bases and V 0 bases, and 0 bases lay outside the gene matches. The CDR3 spells CASSLAGLAGDTQYF. The CDR3 DNA follows: TGTGCCAGCAGCTTAGCGGGACTAGCGGGAGATACGCAGTATTTT.

This chain uses TRBV7-8 with TRBJ2-7, with TRBD1 matching 10 bases. The CDR3 is 15 residues long. Germline V gene data show CDR1 as SGHVS and CDR2 as FQNEAQ. With V trimmed by 4 bases and J by 7 bases, 10 bases remained unmatched. The CDR3 is CASSSGGTGVWEQYF. The CDR3 DNA reads TGTGCCAGCAGCTCTGGTGGGACAGGGGTGTGGGAGCAGTACTTC.

V usage is TRBV5-1 and J usage is TRBJ2-3; TRBD1 agrees at 10 bases. J lost 0 bases, V lost 0 bases, and 10 bases had no gene match. Germline V gene sequence: CDR1 SGHRS, CDR2 YFSETQ. The CDR3 has 19 amino acids. CDR3 loop: CASSLDDRGPLTSTDTQYF. The CDR3 nucleotides read TGCGCCAGCAGCTTGGATGACAGGGGGCCCCTAACTAGCACAGATACGCAGTATTTT.

The chain combines TRBV2 with TRBJ2-1, with 13 positions matching TRBD2. Looked up from germline, CDR1 is SNHLY and CDR2 is FYNNEI. The CDR3 has 16 residues. V dropped 7 bases and J dropped 3; count of bases not matched to a gene: 6. The CDR3 loop reads CASTRTSGSSYNEQFF. The CDR3, as DNA: TGTGCCAGCACCCGGACTAGCGGGAGTAGCTACAATGAGCAGTTCTTC.

DNA for the CDR3: TGTGCCAGCAGTGCAGGGTTAGCGGGACAGTACCAGCAGTACTTC. As protein: CASSAGLAGQYQQYF. V and J are TRBV28 and TRBJ2-7; a weak D match, TRBD2 (8 bases). Germline V CDR1 and CDR2: MDHEN, SYDVKM. Trimming removed 5 bases from V and 8 bases from J, with 22 bases in between. CDR3 length: 15 residues.

The rearrangement uses TRBV7-9 and TRBJ2-7, with 8 nucleotides matching TRBD1. Germline V gene sequence: CDR1 SEHNR, CDR2 FQNEAQ (reference sequence). J was trimmed by 3 bases and V by 5 bases; bases with no gene match: 3. The CDR3 has 13 amino acids. CDR3 sequence: CASSRQGRYEQYF. In DNA form, the CDR3 reads TGTGCCAGCAGCAGACAGGGGCGCTACGAGCAGTACTTC.

J is TRBJ2-2 and V is TRBV9; D not resolved. Germline CDR1 is SGDLS and CDR2 is YYNGEE. The CDR3 extends over 12 amino acids. Between the trimmed V and J ends, which lost 1 base and 10 bases, there was a span of 8 bases. The CDR3 coding sequence is TGTGCCAGCAGCGTAAACCCGGAGGAGCTGTTTTTT. Its translation is CASSVNPEELFF.

This chain links TRBV7-9 with TRBJ2-1; tentative D call: TRBD2 (6 bases). The CDR3 has 19 amino acids. Trimming shortened V by 4 bases and J by 0 bases, and 22 bases separated the two germline ends. Germline V lookup: CDR1 SEHNR, CDR2 FQNEAQ (reference sequence). CDR3 sequence (DNA): TGTGCCAGCAGCTCCGTCGTTCCATTAGCGGTAAGCTCCTACAATGAGCAGTTCTTC. This gives the protein CASSSVVPLAVSSYNEQFF. Full variable domain (rest looked up from reference TRBV7-9 and TRBJ2-1): DTGVSQNPRHKITKRGQNVTFRCDPISEHNRLYWYRQTLGQGPEFLTYFQNEAQLEKSRLLSDRFSAERPKGSFSTLEIQRTEQGDSAMYLCASSSVVPLAVSSYNEQFFGPGTRLTVL.

This chain joins TRBV4-1 and TRBJ2-4; 7 positions match TRBD2. This CDR3 has 14 amino acids. Germline CDR1 and CDR2: MGHRA and YSYEKL. With V trimmed by 3 bases and J by 4 bases, 3 bases remained unmatched. This CDR3 reads CASSHLSGKNIQYF. The CDR3 nucleotides read TGCGCCAGCAGCCACCTTAGCGGGAAAAACATTCAGTACTTC.

The chain has TRBV11-3 and TRBJ1-1; D ambiguous. Germline V gene lookup returns CDR1 SGHNT and CDR2 YENEEA. Between the trimmed V and J ends, which lost 0 bases and 5 bases, there was a span of 7 bases. This CDR3 is 13 amino acids long. CDR3 nucleotide sequence: TGTGCCAGCAGCTTAGATTGGTCGACTGAAGCTTTCTTT. This gives the protein CASSLDWSTEAFF.

The chain combines TRBV9 with TRBJ2-1; D call uncertain. CDR1 and CDR2 from the germline V gene are SGDLS and YYNGEE. This CDR3 has 15 residues. The V and J ends lost 4 bases and 1 base respectively, with 12 bases between them. DNA for the CDR3: TGTGCCAGCAGCCCCCAGTCCGGATCCTACAATGAGCAGTTCTTC. Protein product: CASSPQSGSYNEQFF.

The chain uses TRBV5-6 and TRBJ2-6; D gene unclear. V lost 4 bases to trimming and J lost 0 bases, with 14 bases between them. This CDR3 contains 17 residues. CDR1 is SGHDT and CDR2 is YYEEEE in the germline V gene. The CDR3 coding sequence is TGTGCCAGCAGCCTAAGCATTGGAATCTCTGGGGCCAACGTCCTGACTTTC. Amino acids: CASSLSIGISGANVLTF.

This chain connects TRBV7-2 to TRBJ1-5, with a weak D call TRBD1 (5 bases). With 8 bases removed from V and 4 bases from J, the gap between germline ends came to 15 bases. Germline CDR1 reads SGHTA; CDR2 reads FQGNSA. The CDR3 spans 14 residues. Here the CDR3 reads CASAVAGLNQPQHF. The CDR3 coding sequence is TGTGCCAGCGCCGTGGCAGGGTTAAATCAGCCCCAGCATTTT.